The 31 T cell receptor beta chains in this list originate from one sample, sequenced in a study of blood T cell repertoires in COVID-19. Sequencing used immunoSEQ multiplex PCR; TCRdb keeps in-frame clones, though not all of them. The sample consists of nearly 60,000 clones, approximately 81% of them appearing once. Sequenced: peripheral blood. The receptors come from a man aged 35 to 55 with active COVID-19.

This chain links TRBV18 with TRBJ1-1, with D hard to call. V was pared by 4 bases and J by 5 bases, with 5 bases between. Germline lookup yields CDR1 KGHSH and CDR2 LQKENI. The CDR3 covers 11 residues. In nucleotides, the CDR3 is TGTGCCAGCTCACTCAGTACTGAAGCTTTCTTT. It translates to CASSLSTEAFF.

This clone turned up a few times. The chain is built from TRBV7-3 and TRBJ1-3; D gene unclear. The CDR3 has 14 residues. The germline V and J ends were trimmed by 5 bases and 3 bases, with 11 bases remaining between them. Germline V gene lookup returns CDR1 SGHTA and CDR2 FQGTGA. The CDR3 region has the DNA TGTGCCAGCAGCCCAGTGGGCTATGGAAACACCATATATTTT. This codes for CASSPVGYGNTIYF.

The rearrangement joins TRBV7-2 to TRBJ2-1, with TRBD2 matching over 13 bases. The length of the CDR3 is 15 residues. V shed 5 bases and J 4 bases; nucleotides not matched to a gene: 2. CDR1 and CDR2 (germline): SGHTA, FQGNSA. CDR3 amino acids: CASSRTSGSYNEQFF. CDR3 nucleotides: TGTGCCAGCAGCAGGACTAGCGGGAGTTACAATGAGCAGTTCTTC.

This chain connects TRBV6-5 to TRBJ2-7, with D maybe TRBD1 (5 bases). This CDR3 contains 12 residues. Trimming took off 7 bases at V and 1 base at J, with 8 bases between the two ends. The germline V gene has CDR1 MNHEY and CDR2 SVGAGI. The CDR3 DNA is TGTGCCAGCACCCGACAGTCCTACGAGCAGTACTTC. Protein: CASTRQSYEQYF.

V gene TRBV7-9 combines with J gene TRBJ2-1, with D tentatively TRBD2 (5 bases). Trimming cost V 5 bases and J 0 bases, with 8 bases left between them. Germline values: CDR1 SEHNR, CDR2 FQNEAQ (reference sequence). The CDR3 extends over 14 amino acids. CDR3 DNA sequence: TGTGCCAGCAGCCCGGGGAGCTCCTACAATGAGCAGTTCTTC. Translating gives CASSPGSSYNEQFF.

This CDR3 is CASSESGSRLETQYF. CDR3 sequence (DNA): TGTGCCAGCAGTGAATCCGGGAGTAGGTTAGAGACCCAGTACTTC. This chain connects TRBV2 to TRBJ2-5; weak D call: TRBD2 (6 bases). In germline, CDR1 is SNHLY, CDR2 FYNNEI. The CDR3 extends over 15 amino acids. The V and J ends lost 2 bases and 4 bases respectively, with 14 bases between them.

The rearrangement uses TRBV24-1 and TRBJ1-4, with D unclear. The germline V gene has CDR1 KGHDR and CDR2 SFDVKD. Trimming shortened V by 7 bases and J by 6 bases, and 11 bases separated the two germline ends. The CDR3 has 13 amino acids. Here the CDR3 reads CATRAGGDEKLFF. The DNA for the CDR3 is TGTGCCACCAGGGCCGGCGGTGATGAAAAACTGTTTTTT.

This sequence joins TRBV24-1 and TRBJ2-3; maybe TRBD2 (6 bases). This CDR3 spans 16 amino acids. V lost 1 base and J 2 bases, leaving 12 bases between the germline ends. CDR1 is KGHDR and CDR2 is SFDVKD in the germline V gene. CDR3 amino acids: CATSDFGRDSTDTQYF. The CDR3 bases are TGTGCCACCAGTGATTTTGGGCGGGACTCCACAGATACGCAGTATTTT.

The rearrangement joins TRBV6-4 to TRBJ2-2; possibly TRBD2 for D (6 bases). This CDR3 spans 16 amino acids. Germline values: CDR1 MRHNA, CDR2 SNTAGT. Trimming pared 3 bases from V and 7 bases from J, leaving 18 bases between. For the CDR3, the DNA is TGTGCCAGCAGTGATAATCCCACCGGGGGAATCGGGGAGCTGTTTTTT. It encodes CASSDNPTGGIGELFF.

The chain joins TRBV5-6 to TRBJ1-1, with D perhaps TRBD1 (5 bases). Trimming pared 2 bases from V and 4 bases from J, leaving 18 bases between. Germline V gives CDR1 SGHDT, CDR2 YYEEEE. The CDR3 has 16 residues. The CDR3 is CASSFFGVGGGTEAFF. The CDR3 DNA is TGTGCCAGCAGCTTCTTCGGGGTGGGGGGAGGCACTGAAGCTTTCTTT.

Regarding this clone: One junction end disagrees with the germline gene, perhaps due to a read error. The DNA of the CDR3 is TGTGCCTGGGATTGGACTAGCGGGACAGTTCACTTC. Translation gives CAWDWTSGTVHF. The V call is TRBV30, the J call TRBJ2-5; 12 bases line up with TRBD2. The germline gives CDR1 GTSNPN, CDR2 SVGIG (reference sequence). CDR3 length equals 12 residues.

This sequence joins TRBV30 and TRBJ1-2; the D is unclear. Germline V gene sequence: CDR1 GTSNPN, CDR2 SVGIG (reference sequence). The CDR3 length is 13 residues. The V end was cut by 0 bases, the J end by 4 bases, with 9 bases between. As DNA, the CDR3 is TGTGCCTGGAGTGTACTTAGAGGCTATGGCTACACCTTC. Its translation is CAWSVLRGYGYTF.

The J gene is TRBJ1-5, the V gene TRBV4-2, with a tentative D call TRBD1 (5 bases). CDR3 length: 12 residues. V was trimmed by 4 bases and J by 10 bases, leaving 11 bases between them. Germline V CDR1 and CDR2: LGHNA, YNFKEQ. The CDR3 sequence is CASSRRQGPQHF. The DNA of the CDR3 is TGTGCCAGCAGCCGGCGGCAGGGACCCCAGCATTTT.

The count of this clone is one. The chain uses TRBV5-1 and TRBJ1-2, with TRBD1 identical over 9 bases. Trimming removed 4 bases from V and 5 bases from J; junction bases left unmatched: 6. This CDR3 region has 14 residues. Per germline, CDR1 SGHRS and CDR2 YFSETQ. The CDR3 DNA reads as TGCGCCAGCAGCCCGGACAGGGGAGTATATGGCTACACCTTC. Protein sequence: CASSPDRGVYGYTF.

This sequence joins TRBV5-1 and TRBJ1-4; 9 positions agree with TRBD1. Losses at the gene ends were 4 bases for V and 6 bases for J; bases not matched to a gene: 4. Germline CDR1 reads SGHRS; CDR2 reads YFSETQ. This CDR3 has 14 residues. For the CDR3, the DNA is TGCGCCAGCAGCAAAGGGACAGGGCATGAAAAACTGTTTTTT. This encodes CASSKGTGHEKLFF. The full variable domain, in which reference TRBV5-1 and TRBJ1-4 provide the parts outside the CDR3, is KAGVTQTPRYLIKTRGQQVTLSCSPISGHRSVSWYQQTPGQGLQFLFEYFSETQRNKGNFPGRFSGRQFSNSRSEMNVSTLELGDSALYLCASSKGTGHEKLFFGSGTQLSVL.

This chain links TRBV6-5 with TRBJ1-3, with no clear D. Per the germline V gene, CDR1 is MNHEY and CDR2 is SVGAGI. V lost 3 bases and J lost 0, with 9 bases in between. The CDR3 totals 15 residues. The CDR3 is CASSYRWSSGNTIYF. CDR3 in DNA: TGTGCCAGCAGTTATAGATGGAGCTCTGGAAACACCATATATTTT.

The table lists this clone with a few counts. The genes are TRBV11-3 and TRBJ2-1; 13 positions match TRBD2. Germline CDR1 is SGHNT and CDR2 is YENEEA. The junction had 13 bases not matched to a gene; V was cut back by 5 bases and J by 0 bases. CDR3 length: 20 amino acids. DNA for the CDR3: TGTGCCAGCAGCCGCGGTCCGGGACTAGCGGGACAGAGCTCCTACAATGAGCAGTTCTTC. Translated: CASSRGPGLAGQSSYNEQFF. The complete variable domain, with remaining parts taken from reference TRBV11-3 and TRBJ2-1, reads EAGVVQSPRYKIIEKKQPVAFWCNPISGHNTLYWYLQNLGQGPELLIRYENEEAVDDSQLPKDRFSAERLKGVDSTLKIQPAELGDSAVYLCASSRGPGLAGQSSYNEQFFGPGTRLTVL.

The chain links TRBV6-2 or TRBV6-3 to TRBJ2-3, with 8 bases fitting TRBD2. Germline V gene lookup returns CDR1 MNHEY and CDR2 SVGEGT. J lost 0 bases, V lost 6 bases, and 5 bases had no gene match. The CDR3 has 15 residues. The CDR3 bases are TGTGCCAGCAGCCCCCGACTAGCGAGCACAGATACGCAGTATTTT. Protein: CASSPRLASTDTQYF.

This clone was seen a handful of times. The chain couples TRBV27 to TRBJ2-7; 9 bases are a match to TRBD2. The CDR3 totals 14 residues. The germline gives CDR1 MNHEY, CDR2 SMNVEV (reference sequence). The V gene end was trimmed by 6 bases and the J gene end by 7 bases; junction bases not matched to a gene: 10. This CDR3 reads CASRLAGGGTEQYF. The CDR3, as DNA: TGTGCCAGCAGACTAGCGGGTGGGGGGACAGAGCAGTACTTC.

The V gene is TRBV19, the J gene TRBJ2-2; no reliable D call. The CDR3 is made up of 15 amino acids. Trimming stripped 2 bases from V and 2 bases from J, with 9 bases between. Germline CDR1 and CDR2: LNHDA and SQIVND (reference sequence). CDR3 nucleotides: TGTGCCAGTAGTATAACCAGCGCTAACACCGGGGAGCTGTTTTTT. It translates to CASSITSANTGELFF.

V usage is TRBV27 and J usage is TRBJ2-2; 12 nucleotides agree with TRBD2. Germline-derived CDR1 and CDR2 are MNHEY and SMNVEV (reference sequence). With V trimmed by 5 bases and J by 8 bases, 6 bases remained unmatched. The CDR3 spans 15 residues. CDR3: CASSARLAGVGELFF. CDR3 bases: TGTGCCAGCAGTGCCCGACTAGCGGGAGTGGGGGAGCTGTTTTTT.

Concerning this clone: The same CDR3 can be traced to other DNA sequences in this sample. The chain combines TRBV19 with TRBJ2-5; D uncertain. Germline lookup yields CDR1 LNHDA and CDR2 SQIVND (reference sequence). Between the trimmed V and J ends, which lost 5 bases and 4 bases, there was a span of 8 bases. The CDR3 is 12 amino acids. The CDR3 bases are TGTGCCAGTAGTCCCGGCGGAGAGACCCAGTACTTC. Translating it yields CASSPGGETQYF.

The CDR3: CASGSDTTNTGELFF. The CDR3 DNA reads TGCGCCAGCGGCTCTGATACAACGAACACCGGGGAGCTGTTTTTT. The chain recombines TRBV5-1 with TRBJ2-2; D gene ambiguous. Per germline, CDR1 SGHRS and CDR2 YFSETQ. Trimming took 7 bases from V and 0 from J, leaving 13 bases between them. The CDR3 sequence is 15 residues long.

The chain uses TRBV5-1 and TRBJ2-5, with TRBD2 matching over 8 bases. The length of the CDR3 is 17 residues. Germline CDR1 and CDR2: SGHRS and YFSETQ. With 5 bases clipped from V and 0 bases from J, the junction kept 12 bases outside the gene matches. The CDR3 loop is CASSRGGGGEYQETQYF. The CDR3 nucleotides are TGCGCCAGCAGTCGGGGGGGCGGCGGGGAGTACCAAGAGACCCAGTACTTC. Full variable domain (remainder filled in from reference TRBV5-1 and TRBJ2-5): KAGVTQTPRYLIKTRGQQVTLSCSPISGHRSVSWYQQTPGQGLQFLFEYFSETQRNKGNFPGRFSGRQFSNSRSEMNVSTLELGDSALYLCASSRGGGGEYQETQYFGPGTRLLVL.

This chain joins TRBV12-3 or TRBV12-4 and TRBJ1-1; D is perhaps TRBD1 (6 bases). The CDR3 covers 10 residues. Trimming shortened V by 6 bases and J by 7 bases, and 6 bases separated the two germline ends. The CDR3 reads CASRQGEAFF. DNA for the CDR3: TGTGCCAGCAGACAGGGTGAAGCTTTCTTT.

The chain recombines TRBV27 with TRBJ1-5, with 7 bases aligning to TRBD1. Germline CDR1 MNHEY, CDR2 SMNVEV (reference sequence). This CDR3 comprises 15 residues. V was clipped by 6 bases and J by 0 bases; unmatched bases: 5. The CDR3 DNA reads TGTGCCAGCAGCCACTACAGGGGTAGCAATCAGCCCCAGCATTTT. Amino acid sequence: CASSHYRGSNQPQHF.

The V call is TRBV4-1, the J call TRBJ1-4; D might be TRBD1 (6 bases). The length of the CDR3 is 15 residues. Germline V gene data show CDR1 as MGHRA and CDR2 as YSYEKL. Trimming left V 5 bases short and J 8 bases short, with 18 bases between. The CDR3 loop reads CASSYRDTPREKLFF. In nucleotides, the CDR3 is TGCGCCAGCAGCTACAGGGATACCCCTCGGGAAAAACTGTTTTTT.

The chain is built from TRBV12-3 or TRBV12-4 and TRBJ1-1; D remains ambiguous. CDR3 length: 11 residues. V was clipped by 0 bases and J by 9 bases, with 5 bases between them. CDR3 amino acids: CASSLANKAFF. CDR3 bases: TGTGCCAGCAGTTTAGCCAACAAAGCTTTCTTT.

The rearrangement joins TRBV11-2 to TRBJ2-7; 11 bases fit TRBD2. The germline CDR1 and CDR2 sequences are SGHAT and FQNNGV. Germline trimming cut 5 bases from V and 2 bases from J; bases unmatched to any gene: 17. The CDR3 consists of 19 residues. CDR3 protein: CASSPWPSGRSHKAYEQYF. CDR3 DNA sequence: TGTGCCAGCAGCCCCTGGCCTAGCGGGAGGTCCCACAAAGCCTACGAGCAGTACTTC.

The genes are TRBV11-3 and TRBJ2-1; the D gene is possibly TRBD1 (6 bases). CDR3 length equals 16 residues. Germline-derived CDR1 and CDR2 are SGHNT and YENEEA. V shed 5 bases and J shed 0 bases, with 14 bases lying between them. In nucleotides, the CDR3 is TGTGCCAGCAGCACCCGGGACACCGGCTCCTACAATGAGCAGTTCTTC. Its protein product is CASSTRDTGSYNEQFF.

CDR3 sequence: CATSWTASYEQYF. The DNA of the CDR3 is TGTGCCACCTCCTGGACAGCCTCCTACGAGCAGTACTTC. V is TRBV19 and J is TRBJ2-7; the D gene is possibly TRBD1 (6 bases). Germline V CDR1 and CDR2: LNHDA, SQIVND (reference sequence). This CDR3 has 13 amino acids. The V end was cut by 10 bases, the J end by 0 bases, with 13 bases between. The whole variable domain, remainder taken from reference TRBV19 and TRBJ2-7, is DGGITQSPKYLFRKEGQNVTLSCEQNLNHDAMYWYRQDPGQGLRLIYYSQIVNDFQKGDIAEGYSVSREKKESFPLTVTSAQKNPTAFYLCATSWTASYEQYFGPGTRLTVT.